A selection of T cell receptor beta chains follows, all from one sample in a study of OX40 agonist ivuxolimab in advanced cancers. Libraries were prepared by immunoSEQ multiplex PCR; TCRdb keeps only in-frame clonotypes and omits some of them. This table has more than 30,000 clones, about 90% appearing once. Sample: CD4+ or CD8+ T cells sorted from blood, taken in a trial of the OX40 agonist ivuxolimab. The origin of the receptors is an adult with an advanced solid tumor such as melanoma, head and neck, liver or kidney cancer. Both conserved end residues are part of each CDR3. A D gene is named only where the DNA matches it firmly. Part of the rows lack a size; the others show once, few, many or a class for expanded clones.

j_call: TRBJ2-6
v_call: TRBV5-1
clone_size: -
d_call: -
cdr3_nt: TGCGCCAGCATGGCAGGACCCCGCTCTGGGGCCAACGTCCTGACTTTC
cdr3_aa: CASMAGPRSGANVLTF

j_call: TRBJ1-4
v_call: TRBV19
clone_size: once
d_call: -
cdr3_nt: TGTGCCAGTAGTATGGGGGCTGCGGCTAATGAAAAACTGTTTTTT
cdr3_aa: CASSMGAAANEKLFF

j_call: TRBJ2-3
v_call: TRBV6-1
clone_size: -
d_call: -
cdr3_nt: TGTGCCAGCAGTGAGGGGGGGCTATCTACCACAGATACGCAGTATTTT
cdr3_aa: CASSEGGLSTTDTQYF

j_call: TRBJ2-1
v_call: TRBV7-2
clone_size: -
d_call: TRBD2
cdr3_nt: TGTGCCAGCAGCTTCGCGAGCGGGACTCGTGAGCAGTTCTTC
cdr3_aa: CASSFASGTREQFF

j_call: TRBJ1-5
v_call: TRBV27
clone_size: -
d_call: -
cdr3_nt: TGTGCCAGCAGTTTATACCCCCCGGGGGGCAGCAATCAGCCCCAGCATTTT
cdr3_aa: CASSLYPPGGSNQPQHF

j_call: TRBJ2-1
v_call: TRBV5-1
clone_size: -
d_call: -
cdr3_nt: TGCGCCAGCAGCTTGGGAGGGGGGCTTTACAATGAGCAGTTCTTC
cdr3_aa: CASSLGGGLYNEQFF

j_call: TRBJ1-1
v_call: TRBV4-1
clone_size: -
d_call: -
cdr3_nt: TGCGCCAGCAGCCAGGGCCGGGTCTTCCGAGAAGCTTTCTTT
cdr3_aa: CASSQGRVFREAFF

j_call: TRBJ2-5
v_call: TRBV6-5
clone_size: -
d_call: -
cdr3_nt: TGTGCCAGCAGTTACTGGCCCCCTAACCAAGAGACCCAGTACTTC
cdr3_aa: CASSYWPPNQETQYF

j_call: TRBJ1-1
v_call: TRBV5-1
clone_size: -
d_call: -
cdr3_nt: TGCGCCAGCAGCCCAGAAGGACAGCAGAACACTGAAGCTTTCTTT
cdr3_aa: CASSPEGQQNTEAFF

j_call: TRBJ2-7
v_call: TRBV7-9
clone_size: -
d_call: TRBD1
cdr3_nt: TGTGCCAGCAGCCCACCCCCGGGACAGGAGTCCTACGAGCAGTACTTC
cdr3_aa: CASSPPPGQESYEQYF

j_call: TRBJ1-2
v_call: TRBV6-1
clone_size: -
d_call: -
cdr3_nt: TGTGCCAGCAGTCCCTACCCAGACAGCCTGGGGGCCTTC
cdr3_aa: CASSPYPDSLGAF

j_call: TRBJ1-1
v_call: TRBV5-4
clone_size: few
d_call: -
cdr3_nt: TGTGCCAGCAGCTTGTATTGGCAGAAGAACACTGAAGCTTTCTTT
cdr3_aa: CASSLYWQKNTEAFF

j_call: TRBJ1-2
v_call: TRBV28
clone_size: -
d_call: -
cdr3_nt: TGTGCCAGCAGAGAGGGTTCGGGGGGTCGTGGCTACACCTTC
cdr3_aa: CASREGSGGRGYTF

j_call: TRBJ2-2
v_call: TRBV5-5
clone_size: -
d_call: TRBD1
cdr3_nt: TGTGCCAGCAGCTTTACAGGGGGCTCCGGGGAGCTGTTTTTT
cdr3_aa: CASSFTGGSGELFF

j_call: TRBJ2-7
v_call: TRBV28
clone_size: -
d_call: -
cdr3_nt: TGTGCCAGCAGTTCCTACACGAATCGCTACGAGCAGTACTTC
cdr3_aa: CASSSYTNRYEQYF

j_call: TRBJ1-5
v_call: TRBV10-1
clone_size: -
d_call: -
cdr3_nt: TGCGCCAGCAGTGAGTGGCGGAAGAAGAGTCAGCCCCAGCATTTT
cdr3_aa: CASSEWRKKSQPQHF

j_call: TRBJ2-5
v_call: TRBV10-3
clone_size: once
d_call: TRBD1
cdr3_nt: TGTGCCATCCTCTCCGGACAGGGAGAGACCCAGTACTTC
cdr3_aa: CAILSGQGETQYF

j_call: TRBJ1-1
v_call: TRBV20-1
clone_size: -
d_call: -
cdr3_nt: TGCAGTGCTATGGGACTTCGGGTTGCTTTCTTT
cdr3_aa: CSAMGLRVAFF

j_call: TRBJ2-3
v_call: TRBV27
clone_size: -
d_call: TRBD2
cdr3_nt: TGTGCCAGCAGTCCACCTCCGATCTTCAGCGGGAGGCTAGATACGCAGTATTTT
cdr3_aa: CASSPPPIFSGRLDTQYF

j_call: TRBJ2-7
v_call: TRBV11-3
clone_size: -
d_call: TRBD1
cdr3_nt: TGTGCCAGCAGCCTAGGGGGACAGTACGAGCAGTACTTC
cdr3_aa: CASSLGGQYEQYF

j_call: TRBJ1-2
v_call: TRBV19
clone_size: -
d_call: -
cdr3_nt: TGTGCCAGTCGTGATTACCCCACAGGGCCCTATGGCTACACCTTC
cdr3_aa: CASRDYPTGPYGYTF

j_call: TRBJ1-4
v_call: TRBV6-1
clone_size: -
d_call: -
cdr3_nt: TGTGCCAGCACTACGACAGCTGCAACTAATGAAAAACTGTTTTTT
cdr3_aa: CASTTTAATNEKLFF

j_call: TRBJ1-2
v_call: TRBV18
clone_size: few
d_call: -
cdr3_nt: TGTGCCAGCGAGCACCACGGCAGACTCTATGGCTACACCTTC
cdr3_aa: CASEHHGRLYGYTF

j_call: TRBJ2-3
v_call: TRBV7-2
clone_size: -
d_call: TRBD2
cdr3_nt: TGTGCCAGCAGAGAAGCAGCGGGAAGCCCAGATACGCAGTATTTT
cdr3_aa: CASREAAGSPDTQYF

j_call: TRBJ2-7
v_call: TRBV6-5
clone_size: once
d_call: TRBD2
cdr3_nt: TGTGCCAGCAGACCTAATAGCGGGAGGGCCCAAGAGCAGTACTTC
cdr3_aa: CASRPNSGRAQEQYF

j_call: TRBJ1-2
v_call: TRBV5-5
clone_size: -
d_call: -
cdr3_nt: TGTGCCAGCAGCTCCACTACCCGGGATCCACTCGGCTACACCTTC
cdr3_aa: CASSSTTRDPLGYTF

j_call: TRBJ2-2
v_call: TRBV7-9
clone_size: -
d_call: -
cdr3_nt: TGTGCCAGCAGCGTAACTTTTCTGGGCGAGGACACCGGGGAGCTGTTTTTT
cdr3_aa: CASSVTFLGEDTGELFF

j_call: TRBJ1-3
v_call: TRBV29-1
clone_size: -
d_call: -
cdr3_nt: TGCAGCGTTGATCCCCCAGGAACTGGAAACACCATATATTTT
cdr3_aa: CSVDPPGTGNTIYF

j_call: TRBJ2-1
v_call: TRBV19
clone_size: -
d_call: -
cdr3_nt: TGTGCCAGTAGTATAGAAGGACTGATCTACAATGAGCAGTTCTTC
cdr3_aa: CASSIEGLIYNEQFF

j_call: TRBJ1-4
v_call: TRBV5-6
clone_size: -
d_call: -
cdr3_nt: TGTGCCAGCAGCCTCCGGGCTAATGAAAAACTGTTTTTT
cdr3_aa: CASSLRANEKLFF

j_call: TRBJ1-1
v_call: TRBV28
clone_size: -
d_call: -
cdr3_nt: TGTGCCAGCCGACGAACAGGGTTGGCTGAAGCTTTCTTT
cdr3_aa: CASRRTGLAEAFF

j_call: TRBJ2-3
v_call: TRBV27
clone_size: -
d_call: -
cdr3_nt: TGTGCCAGCAAGGCCTCTCGAGCGGGTTTTAGCACAGATACGCAGTATTTT
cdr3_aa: CASKASRAGFSTDTQYF

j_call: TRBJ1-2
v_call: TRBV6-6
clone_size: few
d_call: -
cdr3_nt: TGTGCCAGCAGTTACAGGGAACACTATGGCTACACCTTC
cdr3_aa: CASSYREHYGYTF

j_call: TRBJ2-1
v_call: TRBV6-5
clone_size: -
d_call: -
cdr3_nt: TGTGCCAGCAGTAGCTCTAGAGGGGTTGAGCAGTTCTTC
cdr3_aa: CASSSSRGVEQFF

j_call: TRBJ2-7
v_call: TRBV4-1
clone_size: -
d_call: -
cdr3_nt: TGCGCCAGCAGCCAAGCGGACCTCTACGAGCAGTACTTC
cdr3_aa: CASSQADLYEQYF

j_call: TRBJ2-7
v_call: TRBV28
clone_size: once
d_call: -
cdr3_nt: TGTGCCAGCAGTCAGGGTCTACACTACGAGCAGTACTTC
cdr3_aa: CASSQGLHYEQYF

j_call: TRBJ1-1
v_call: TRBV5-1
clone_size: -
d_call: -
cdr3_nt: TGCGCCAGCAGCTTTGGGACCCGGGTCTTGTCTGAAGCTTTCTTT
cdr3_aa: CASSFGTRVLSEAFF